The clone carrying this TCR beta chain came up a few times. Its antigen is as yet unknown. The source of the sample is a study of T cells in localized non-small cell lung cancer. The protocol was immunoSEQ multiplex PCR, while the TCRdb copy is restricted to in-frame clones and leaves out a portion. Among about 33,000 clones listed, approximately 87% were seen once. There are 14 residues in the CDR3. Germline V gene data show CDR1 as SGHRS and CDR2 as YFSETQ. Trimming left V 8 bases short and J 4 bases short, with 16 bases between. Study-level points and caveats: Elevated circulating T cell density in blood was associated with longer overall survival. Because researchers sequenced only one region of the tumor, heterogeneity is still possible. Peak T cell clonality was found in uninvolved adjacent lung, exceeding tumor. Turning up in adjacent lung were a median roughly 62 of the top 100 tumor clones.

Here the sequenced sample was peripheral blood, taken before any cancer treatment. V and J are TRBV5-1 and TRBJ1-3; D ambiguous. The clonotype was recovered from a man aged 35-75 years with stage I lung adenocarcinoma. For the CDR3, the DNA is TGCGCCAGTAAACTAAGTGGCTTCGGAAACACCATATATTTT. Protein: CASKLSGFGNTIYF.